This TCR beta chain was identified in a study of PD-1 blockade in classical Hodgkin lymphoma. General observations from the study: Complete responders started with a diversity level that resembled newly diagnosed patients at baseline. Reports indicated that newly diagnosed patients had lower baseline TCR diversity than healthy donors did.

Relapse after autologous stem cell transplantation occurred in every patient, and brentuximab vedotin exposure varied. Produced via immunoSEQ multiplex PCR; TCRdb's table is partial and in-frame only. The profile shows about 27,000 clones, 78% of them singletons. By share, this clone ranks as medium-sized. Its target is not known. The material sequenced was peripheral blood mononuclear cells (PBMCs), taken before the second cycle of nivolumab. The TCR was taken from a human donor with classical Hodgkin lymphoma.

The CDR3 protein is CASSLQGSTEAFF. The CDR3 DNA reads TGTGCCAGCAGCTTACAGGGGAGCACTGAAGCTTTCTTT. The rearrangement joins TRBV7-2 to TRBJ1-1; TRBD1 is a possible D gene (6 bases). Germline CDR1 reads SGHTA; CDR2 reads FQGNSA. This CDR3 comprises 13 residues. V lost 2 bases, J lost 4 bases, and 8 bases lay in between.